This record covers a single TCR beta chain. Alongside a J-beta primer mix, a sample-barcoded 5' primer served in a second PCR lasting about 6 to 11 cycles. TCRdb reprocessed the 5' RACE reads via MiXCR and lists one record per CDR3 protein. The data show about 2 million distinct CDR3 sequences, with 40% to 55% seen just once and about 2.1% held by the top ten. This entry is derived from a study of blood T cells in healthy people across ages. The CDR3 has 14 amino acids. V lost 4 bases, J lost 2 bases, and 12 bases lay in between. Germline-derived CDR1 and CDR2 are SGDLS and YYNGEE. Material for sequencing was blood. The sequence was obtained from a woman in her forties in good health. The rearrangement uses TRBV9 and TRBJ2-5, with a weak D call TRBD2 (6 bases). Here the CDR3 DNA reads TGTGCCAGCAGCACACAGACTAGTCAAGAGACCCAGTACTTC. It is translated as CASSTQTSQETQYF.